This TCR beta chain appears in the sequencing data of a study of shared clonotypes between healthy human individuals. The CDR3 runs to 12 residues. V shed 3 bases and J shed 9 bases, with 10 bases lying between them. Per germline, CDR1 SGHTA and CDR2 FQGNSA. Study results and limitations: Sampling was confined to blood; repertoires within tissues likely differ. When naive CD4 clonotypes were compared across a handful of donors, approximately 5% were shared.

For this clone: Its antigen is still unknown.

Sorted-subset replicate PCR reactions contained 150 to 200 ng DNA, corresponding to about 30,000 T cell genomes. Generated by immunoSEQ multiplex PCR, the TCRdb table keeps only in-frame clones and is missing some. The table has over a million clones, 70% to 80% seen once. V gene TRBV7-2 combines with J gene TRBJ2-3; D is unresolved. Specimen: memory CD4+ T cells from PBMCs. Subset in this sample: CD45RA-negative fraction. This clonotype was obtained from a man aged 18 to 30 in good health. Some clones in this sample may be carry-over from other donors' samples. In DNA, the CDR3 is TGTGCCAGCAGCTTGAATAGTGAAACGCAGTATTTT. Amino acids: CASSLNSETQYF. Full variable domain (rest looked up from reference TRBV7-2 and TRBJ2-3): GAGVSQSPSNKVTEKGKDVELRCDPISGHTALYWYRQSLGQGLEFLIYFQGNSAPDKSGLPSDRFSAERTGGSVSTLTIQRTQQEDSAVYLCASSLNSETQYFGPGTRLTVL.